This TCR beta chain was identified in a study of metastatic and nonmetastatic thyroid tumors. Study-level background: Repertoires from blood and tumor or nodule tissue of malignant and benign thyroid patients were compared. Points from the study as a whole: Reported TCR beta diversity, measured in blood and tumor, was significantly higher for malignant thyroid tumors than for benign nodules.

This CDR3 has 16 amino acids. Germline-derived CDR1 and CDR2 are SQVTM and ANQGSEA. With 1 base clipped from V and 1 base from J, the junction kept 8 bases outside the gene matches. Under the authors' procedure: Built for papillary thyroid cancer, a distant-metastasis classifier drew on CDR3 differences across clinicopathological groups. Using MiXCR, TCRdb reanalyzed the PCR reads. The V and J calls were determined by TCRdb, not by the authors. The data show roughly 30,000 clones, roughly 18% seen once. With regard to this clone: Its antigen remains unidentified.

The entire patient cohort was treatment-naive prior to thyroid surgery. The TCR sequence derives from a female donor with papillary thyroid cancer or a benign thyroid nodule (not recorded which). Some clones in this sample may be carry-over from other donors' samples. The genes are TRBV29-1 and TRBJ2-3, with 7 nucleotides matching TRBD2. Sequencing input: blood. The CDR3 spells CSVEGGRERGTDTQYF. For the CDR3, the DNA is TGCAGCGTTGAAGGTGGGCGGGAGAGGGGCACAGATACGCAGTATTTT.